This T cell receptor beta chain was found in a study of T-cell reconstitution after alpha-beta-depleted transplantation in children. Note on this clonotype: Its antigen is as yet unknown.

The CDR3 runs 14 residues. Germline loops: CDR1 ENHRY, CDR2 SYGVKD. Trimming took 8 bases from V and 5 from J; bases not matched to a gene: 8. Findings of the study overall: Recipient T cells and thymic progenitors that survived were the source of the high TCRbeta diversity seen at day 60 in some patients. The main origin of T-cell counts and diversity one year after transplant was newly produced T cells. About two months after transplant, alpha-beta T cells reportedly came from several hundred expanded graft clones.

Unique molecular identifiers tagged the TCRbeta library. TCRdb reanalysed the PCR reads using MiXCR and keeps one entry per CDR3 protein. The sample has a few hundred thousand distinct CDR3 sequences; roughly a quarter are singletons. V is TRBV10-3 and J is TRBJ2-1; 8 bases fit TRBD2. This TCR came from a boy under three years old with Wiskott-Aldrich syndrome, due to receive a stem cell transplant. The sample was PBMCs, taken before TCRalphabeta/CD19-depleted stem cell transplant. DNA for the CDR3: TGTGCCATCTCTGGCGGGAGGAGCAACAATGAGCAGTTCTTC. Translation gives CAISGGRSNNEQFF.